The 21 T cell receptor beta chains listed next were all sequenced from one sample in a study of cytomegalovirus exposure and HLA in healthy donors. The PCR contained 60 Vbeta and 13 Jbeta primers. Sequenced by immunoSEQ multiplex PCR; TCRdb stores in-frame clones only, minus some. The sample is made up of 45,000 to 55,000 clones, and the top ten hold 25% to 30% of it. The specimen sequenced was PBMCs. These receptors were obtained from a man aged 35 to 55 in good health and CMV-seropositive.

V gene TRBV6-1 combines with J gene TRBJ1-2; the D gene is possibly TRBD1 (6 bases). Trimming stripped 6 bases from V and 4 bases from J, with 15 bases between. Germline values: CDR1 MNHNS, CDR2 SASEGT. This CDR3 region has 14 residues. CDR3 amino acids: CASSSGQSLYGYTF. The CDR3 nucleotides read TGTGCCAGCAGCTCCGGACAGAGTCTCTATGGCTACACCTTC.

The chain joins TRBV19 to TRBJ2-3, with TRBD1 as a possible D gene (5 bases). Looked up from germline, CDR1 is LNHDA and CDR2 is SQIVND (reference sequence). The CDR3 covers 14 residues. Between the trimmed V and J ends, which lost 7 bases and 6 bases, there was a span of 17 bases. This CDR3 reads CASTPRGSMDTQYF. In DNA form, the CDR3 reads TGTGCCAGTACCCCTAGGGGTAGCATGGATACGCAGTATTTT.

The gene calls are TRBV6-4 and TRBJ2-3, with D possibly being TRBD1 (6 bases). CDR1 is MRHNA, CDR2 SNTAGT, per germline. V was trimmed by 3 bases and J by 3 bases, leaving 13 bases between them. This CDR3 region has 15 residues. The CDR3, as DNA: TGTGCCAGCAGTGAGGGACAAACGGAGACAGATACGCAGTATTTT. The encoded protein is CASSEGQTETDTQYF.

The genes are TRBV9 and TRBJ2-2; D unclear. This CDR3 has 15 residues. With 6 bases removed from V and 1 base from J, the gap between germline ends came to 13 bases. Per the germline V gene, CDR1 is SGDLS and CDR2 is YYNGEE. CDR3: CASNQDGLNTGELFF. DNA for the CDR3: TGTGCCAGCAACCAAGACGGGTTGAACACCGGGGAGCTGTTTTTT.

The chain couples TRBV19 to TRBJ1-6; TRBD1 agrees at 8 bases. Germline values: CDR1 LNHDA, CDR2 SQIVND (reference sequence). The V segment lost 3 bases and the J segment 7 bases; nucleotides outside the gene matches: 2. This CDR3 has 14 amino acids. This CDR3 is CASSMGQVNSPLHF. CDR3 sequence (DNA): TGTGCCAGTAGTATGGGACAGGTGAATTCACCCCTCCACTTT.

This chain links TRBV7-2 with TRBJ2-2; TRBD2 matches at 12 bases. Trimming at V came to 5 bases and at J to 0 bases, leaving 7 bases not matched to a gene. The CDR3 extends over 18 amino acids. Per the germline V gene, CDR1 is SGHTA and CDR2 is FQGNSA. This CDR3 reads CASSPRLAGEPNTGELFF. In nucleotides, the CDR3 is TGTGCCAGCAGCCCCAGACTAGCGGGAGAACCGAACACCGGGGAGCTGTTTTTT.

The CDR3 protein is CASGTGPGWVGAFF. The CDR3 DNA sequence: TGCGCCAGCGGGACAGGGCCTGGTTGGGTTGGGGCTTTCTTT. The chain is built from TRBV5-1 and TRBJ1-1, with 9 bases matching TRBD1. CDR3 size: 14 residues. The V and J ends lost 7 bases and 11 bases, in that order; junction bases with no gene match: 15. From germline, CDR1 is SGHRS and CDR2 YFSETQ.

The chain combines TRBV9 with TRBJ2-7; the match to TRBD1 covers 8 bases. CDR3 length equals 14 residues. The V segment lost 3 bases and the J segment 2 bases; nucleotides outside the gene matches: 4. Germline V CDR1 and CDR2: SGDLS, YYNGEE. The CDR3 DNA reads as TGTGCCAGCAGCGGACAGGGGCCCGCCTACGAGCAGTACTTC. Amino acids: CASSGQGPAYEQYF.

The chain combines TRBV27 with TRBJ1-2; 7 bases fit TRBD1. The CDR3 is 14 residues long. V shed 0 bases, J shed 4 bases, and the junction held 2 bases outside the gene matches. Germline-derived CDR1 and CDR2 are MNHEY and SMNVEV (reference sequence). The CDR3 here is CASSLSAGGYGYTF. The CDR3 region has the DNA TGTGCCAGCAGTTTATCGGCAGGGGGCTATGGCTACACCTTC.

The CDR3, as DNA: TGTGCCAGCAGCCAAAGAGGGTCAACAGAAGGAGAGACCCAGTACTTC. It is translated as CASSQRGSTEGETQYF. The genes are TRBV4-2 and TRBJ2-5, with D possibly TRBD2 on 5 matching bases. With 2 bases removed from V and 4 bases from J, the gap between germline ends came to 17 bases. The CDR3 is 16 residues long. The germline CDR1 and CDR2 sequences are LGHNA and YNFKEQ.

The chain employs TRBV9 and TRBJ2-2; D is perhaps TRBD2 (6 bases). The V end lost 0 bases, the J end lost 0 bases, and 6 bases lay between the germline ends. Germline V gene data show CDR1 as SGDLS and CDR2 as YYNGEE. The CDR3 runs to 15 residues. Written as DNA, the CDR3 is TGTGCCAGCAGCGTAGGGGGGGCGAACACCGGGGAGCTGTTTTTT. Its translation: CASSVGGANTGELFF. The whole variable domain, remainder taken from reference TRBV9 and TRBJ2-2, is DSGVTQTPKHLITATGQRVTLRCSPRSGDLSVYWYQQSLDQGLQFLIQYYNGEERAKGNILERFSAQQFPDLHSELNLSSLELGDSALYFCASSVGGANTGELFFGEGSRLTVL.

The V gene is TRBV5-5, the J gene TRBJ1-5; 7 nucleotides agree with TRBD1. Germline CDR1 and CDR2: SGHKS and YYEKEE (reference sequence). V gave up 2 bases and J gave up 1 base; unmatched junction bases: 9. The CDR3 runs to 17 residues. This CDR3 reads CASSFLGGDWSNQPQHF. CDR3 nucleotides: TGTGCCAGCAGCTTTCTAGGGGGCGATTGGAGCAATCAGCCCCAGCATTTT.

J is TRBJ1-2 and V is TRBV30; TRBD1 agrees at 8 bases. The CDR3 covers 14 residues. Germline-derived CDR1 and CDR2 are GTSNPN and SVGIG (reference sequence). J lost 6 bases, V lost 4 bases, and 10 bases had no gene match. Written as DNA, the CDR3 is TGTGCCTGGACCCTCGGGGCAGGGGGCGATGGCTACACCTTC. Translating it yields CAWTLGAGGDGYTF. Using reference TRBV30 and TRBJ1-2 for the parts outside the CDR3, the full variable domain is SQTIHQWPATLVQPVGSPLSLECTVEGTSNPNLYWYRQAAGRGLQLLFYSVGIGQISSEVPQNLSASRPQDRQFILSSKKLLLSDSGFYLCAWTLGAGGDGYTFGSGTRLTVV.

The chain recombines TRBV28 with TRBJ2-1; 14 nucleotides match TRBD2. Germline lookup yields CDR1 MDHEN and CDR2 SYDVKM. The CDR3 spans 16 residues. After removal of 4 bases from V and 7 bases from J, the junction contained 6 bases not matched to a gene. In DNA form, the CDR3 reads TGTGCCAGCAGTTCGCTATGGACTAGCGGGAGGAATGAGCAGTTCTTC. Protein: CASSSLWTSGRNEQFF.

V usage is TRBV6-1 and J usage is TRBJ1-4; no firm D call. This CDR3 contains 13 residues. V dropped 5 bases and J dropped 8 bases, with 12 bases sitting between them. Per the germline V gene, CDR1 is MNHNS and CDR2 is SASEGT. The CDR3 sequence is CASSRYHREKLFF. The CDR3, as DNA: TGTGCCAGCAGTAGATACCATCGGGAAAAACTGTTTTTT.

The rearrangement uses TRBV7-9 and TRBJ2-7, with 7 bases identical to TRBD1. The germline CDR1 and CDR2 sequences are SEHNR and FQNEAQ (reference sequence). The CDR3 spans 14 residues. J was trimmed by 2 bases and V by 5 bases; bases with no gene match: 6. The CDR3 DNA is TGTGCCAGCAGCGACCGGGACAGAACCTACGAGCAGTACTTC. This sequence encodes CASSDRDRTYEQYF.

V usage is TRBV13 and J usage is TRBJ2-1, with D unresolved. Germline-derived CDR1 and CDR2 are PRHDT and FYEKMQ (reference sequence). There are 14 residues in the CDR3. The ends were cut back, 5 bases at V and 10 bases at J, with 18 bases in the middle. CDR3 sequence (DNA): TGTGCCAGCAGCCCCCGTGGTGGCTTGAGGGAGCAGTTCTTC. It yields the protein CASSPRGGLREQFF.

The chain carries TRBV5-6 and TRBJ2-5; 8 nucleotides match TRBD1. The CDR3 covers 15 residues. Germline V CDR1 and CDR2: SGHDT, YYEEEE. V dropped 5 bases and J dropped 7; count of bases not matched to a gene: 13. The CDR3 is CASRFTTGGRGTQYF. CDR3 DNA sequence: TGTGCCAGCAGGTTTACAACAGGGGGTCGGGGGACCCAGTACTTC.

The chain recombines TRBV4-1 with TRBJ1-1, with 9 bases identical to TRBD1. This CDR3 has 15 amino acids. Germline CDR1 reads MGHRA; CDR2 reads YSYEKL. J gave up 0 bases and V 6 bases, and 5 bases lay outside the gene matches. For the CDR3, the DNA is TGCGCCAGCAGTCCCGGGGACAGGGTGAACACTGAAGCTTTCTTT. This codes for CASSPGDRVNTEAFF.

The rearrangement uses TRBV7-9 and TRBJ1-5; 7 bases align to TRBD1. The CDR3 totals 15 residues. J lost 0 bases, V lost 5 bases, and 4 bases had no gene match. Looked up from germline, CDR1 is SEHNR and CDR2 is FQNEAQ (reference sequence). The CDR3 coding sequence is TGTGCCAGCAGCCCAGGGGGATTTAGCAATCAGCCCCAGCATTTT. Translation gives CASSPGGFSNQPQHF.

The chain joins TRBV9 to TRBJ2-2; 7 bases map to TRBD1. CDR3 size: 14 residues. The germline V gene has CDR1 SGDLS and CDR2 YYNGEE. After removal of 3 bases from V and 4 bases from J, the junction contained 3 bases not matched to a gene. The CDR3 DNA follows: TGTGCCAGCAGCGGACAGGGTGCCACCGGGGAGCTGTTTTTT. Amino acid sequence: CASSGQGATGELFF.